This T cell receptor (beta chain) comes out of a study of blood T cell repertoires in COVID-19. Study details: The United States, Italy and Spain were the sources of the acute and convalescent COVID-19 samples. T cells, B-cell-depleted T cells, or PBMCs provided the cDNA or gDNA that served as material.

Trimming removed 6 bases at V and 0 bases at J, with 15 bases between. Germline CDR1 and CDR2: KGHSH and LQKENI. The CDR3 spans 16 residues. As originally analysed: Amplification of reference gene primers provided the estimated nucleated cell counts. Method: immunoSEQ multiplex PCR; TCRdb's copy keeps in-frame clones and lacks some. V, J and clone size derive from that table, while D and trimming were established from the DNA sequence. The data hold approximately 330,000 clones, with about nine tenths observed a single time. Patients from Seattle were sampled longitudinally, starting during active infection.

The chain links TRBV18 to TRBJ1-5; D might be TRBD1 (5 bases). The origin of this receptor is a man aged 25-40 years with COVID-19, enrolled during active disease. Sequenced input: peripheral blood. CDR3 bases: TGTGCCAGCTCCCGGAGCGGGGCGGGTAGCAATCAGCCCCAGCATTTT. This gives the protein CASSRSGAGSNQPQHF.